These T cell receptor beta chains were read from a single sample in a study of cytomegalovirus exposure and HLA in healthy donors. Assay: immunoSEQ multiplex PCR; the TCRdb copy retains only in-frame clones and omits some. The sample has 250,000 to 350,000 clones, approximately 70% seen once. Input material: PBMCs. These receptors were taken from a female donor in good health and CMV-seronegative. CDR3s include the opening cysteine and the closing phenylalanine or tryptophan. Each record gives: V gene, clone size, CDR3 protein. Rows give clone size only sometimes, using once, few, many, or a class for an expanded clone.

>TRBV5-5|once
CASSLEPAGGYTF
>TRBV6-1|-
CASSLGQQNTQYF
>TRBV30|-
CAWSDSWGGNTEAFF
>TRBV10-3|-
CAISASGKSGANVLTF
>TRBV11-3|few
CASSPTGGANTGELFF
>TRBV25-1|once
CASSEGGAGEETQYF
>TRBV4-1|few
CASSQANFNAYEQYF
>TRBV28|-
CASSFYSQLANNEQFF
>TRBV15|-
CATSRVRTSGNHEQFF
>TRBV2|few
CASREGPHEQYF
>TRBV7-9|-
CASSLAGSKDTQYF
>TRBV5-1|-
CASSLVYGTPRADTQYF
>TRBV4-1|-
CASSQEVTGTLTDTQYF
>TRBV27|few
CASRSWGQQGSPLHF
>TRBV23-1|few
CASSHATRARGRKVVNQPQHF
>TRBV6-1|-
CASSELSGGPYNEQFF
>TRBV14|once
CASSLKGLAGPLSYNEQFF
>TRBV4-1|-
CASSQTQDLYYEQYF
>TRBV11-3|-
CASSPAGTSAYNEQFF
>TRBV28|-
CASSLRVPWTEAFF
>TRBV4-2|-
CASRQGTEAFF
>TRBV11-3|-
CASSLVRGTEAFF
>TRBV19|few
CASSRVGGTDTQYF
>TRBV11-3|-
CASSLGGRSETQYF
>TRBV5-1|-
CASSLAAGGNYGYTF
>TRBV4-1|-
CASSHIRGDEQYF
>TRBV7-9|-
CASSLLGRIPGDTQYF
>TRBV2|-
CASSEIVNIQYF
>TRBV29-1|-
CSLSGREGTDTQYF
>TRBV5-1|-
CASCPGDWGRITNEKLFF
>TRBV7-2|-
CASSLAPSGGRYEQFF
>TRBV6-5|-
CASSSPRGEQYF
>TRBV10-3|-
CAIRPGQGRRETQYF
>TRBV7-8|-
CASSSIGNTIYF
>TRBV27|once
CASSSGTYSEAFF
>TRBV29-1|-
CSVDMASGTLETQYF
>TRBV27|-
CASSWGGEVDQPQHF
>TRBV27|-
CASSLGGGLAGKETQYF
>TRBV28|-
CASSLGGSVYEQYF